This is a list of T cell receptor beta chains from one sample in a study of blood T cell repertoires in COVID-19. The repertoire was sequenced with immunoSEQ multiplex PCR; TCRdb's copy has only in-frame clones and lacks some. The table includes fewer than 300,000 clones, 70% to 90% detected once. Sequences were obtained from peripheral blood. These receptors were collected from a woman between 45 and 65 years old with COVID-19, enrolled during active disease. CDR3s include the opening cysteine and the closing phenylalanine or tryptophan. Fields, in order: J gene, V gene, clone size, CDR3 protein. A row's size may be missing; if present it is once, few, many or a size class.

J: TRBJ1-6
V: TRBV12-3/TRBV12-4
size: -
CDR3: CASSLGSGIALHF

J: TRBJ2-7
V: TRBV6-6
size: -
CDR3: CASSSHDSSYEQYF

J: TRBJ2-1
V: TRBV11-3
size: -
CDR3: CASSLPLGTSVDEQFF

J: TRBJ1-5
V: TRBV24-1
size: -
CDR3: CATSDFIFRGRSNQPQHF

J: TRBJ2-2
V: TRBV7-3
size: -
CDR3: CASSILAGGPADTGELFF

J: TRBJ2-7
V: TRBV5-1
size: -
CDR3: CASSSDGNSYEQYF

J: TRBJ2-5
V: TRBV5-5
size: few
CDR3: CASSLPQGGLGETQYF

J: TRBJ1-5
V: TRBV21-1
size: -
CDR3: CASSSSRQGACNQPQHF

J: TRBJ1-1
V: TRBV7-8
size: once
CDR3: CASSRFSRESTEAFF

J: TRBJ2-7
V: TRBV5-5
size: -
CDR3: CASSLSGLAAYEQYF

J: TRBJ2-7
V: TRBV27
size: -
CDR3: CASSPGGWGRTNYEQYF

J: TRBJ2-5
V: TRBV6-5
size: -
CDR3: CASSYSRGRGGETQYF

J: TRBJ2-5
V: TRBV5-1
size: -
CDR3: CASSDGQGFEETQYF

J: TRBJ1-5
V: TRBV19
size: -
CDR3: CASSIAGRGVQPQHF

J: TRBJ2-4
V: TRBV11-3
size: -
CDR3: CASSFRGGDIQYF

J: TRBJ2-7
V: TRBV3-1/TRBV3-2
size: -
CDR3: CASSHLAGPSYEQYF

J: TRBJ2-3
V: TRBV19
size: -
CDR3: CASSDGGLAAEDTQYF

J: TRBJ2-1
V: TRBV5-1
size: -
CDR3: CASSLVTSGNLGNEQFF

J: TRBJ2-3
V: TRBV2
size: few
CDR3: CASRSPGHVTDTQYF

J: TRBJ2-1
V: TRBV19
size: -
CDR3: CASSKRTSGSNEQFF

J: TRBJ1-1
V: TRBV30
size: -
CDR3: CAFDRPWTEAFF

J: TRBJ2-6
V: TRBV19
size: -
CDR3: CASTYGIISGANVLTF

J: TRBJ1-5
V: TRBV25-1
size: -
CDR3: CASSEWQSNQPQHF

J: TRBJ1-6
V: TRBV7-9
size: -
CDR3: CASSLAKLQGSSYNSPLHF

J: TRBJ2-5
V: TRBV11-2
size: -
CDR3: CASSYGGTLQETQYF

J: TRBJ1-2
V: TRBV30
size: -
CDR3: CACPPRGQEYGYTF

J: TRBJ2-5
V: TRBV9
size: -
CDR3: CASSVLGAIGETQYF

J: TRBJ1-1
V: TRBV4-2
size: -
CDR3: CASSQSPVRGNTEAFF

J: TRBJ2-1
V: TRBV9
size: once
CDR3: CASSGGPREQFF

J: TRBJ2-5
V: TRBV29-1
size: -
CDR3: CSVPTGQGETQYF

J: TRBJ1-1
V: TRBV6-5
size: -
CDR3: CASSYPGGGTEAFF

J: TRBJ2-1
V: TRBV28
size: -
CDR3: CATLRGGGSYDEQFF

J: TRBJ2-3
V: TRBV4-1
size: -
CDR3: CASSPGLAGEISTDTQYF

J: TRBJ1-1
V: TRBV7-9
size: -
CDR3: CASSLPGKGEAFF

J: TRBJ1-2
V: TRBV7-9
size: -
CDR3: CASSLEHRGSTNYGYTF

J: TRBJ1-4
V: TRBV5-4
size: -
CDR3: CASSLSGQDNEKLFF

J: TRBJ1-5
V: TRBV19
size: -
CDR3: CASSIYVRAHQPQHF

J: TRBJ2-7
V: TRBV4-3
size: -
CDR3: CASSQDLGGLAGGPPYEQYF

J: TRBJ2-3
V: TRBV2
size: -
CDR3: CASREGSDTQYF

J: TRBJ2-1
V: TRBV7-2
size: -
CDR3: CASSLGSGRSNEQFF

J: TRBJ1-4
V: TRBV29-1
size: -
CDR3: CSVAGGNEKLFF

J: TRBJ2-5
V: TRBV24-1
size: -
CDR3: CATSSPAGVGVQETQYF

J: TRBJ2-1
V: TRBV7-9
size: -
CDR3: CASSLSGSGQFF

J: TRBJ2-7
V: TRBV15
size: -
CDR3: CATSTWGSGSPYEQYF

J: TRBJ2-1
V: TRBV15
size: -
CDR3: CATSRDLIGSGGDEQFF

J: TRBJ2-3
V: TRBV11-2
size: once
CDR3: CASSSSGSPDTQYF

J: TRBJ1-6
V: TRBV5-6
size: -
CDR3: CASSSTLQGEVYSPLHF

J: TRBJ2-1
V: TRBV24-1
size: -
CDR3: CATSGLRSAANEQFF

J: TRBJ2-1
V: TRBV4-1
size: -
CDR3: CASSQGQGNRNNEQFF

J: TRBJ2-1
V: TRBV11-3
size: -
CDR3: CASSYILEGEQFF

J: TRBJ1-2
V: TRBV28
size: once
CDR3: CASSSLWDRAHYGYTF

J: TRBJ2-5
V: TRBV12-5
size: -
CDR3: CASGLTPHQETQYF

J: TRBJ2-6
V: TRBV4-3
size: -
CDR3: CASSQGVASGANVLTF

J: TRBJ1-4
V: TRBV9
size: -
CDR3: CASSTQTGDNEKLFF

J: TRBJ2-1
V: TRBV7-9
size: -
CDR3: CASSLLRTPGDEQFF

J: TRBJ2-2
V: TRBV9
size: -
CDR3: CASSVAGVGTGELFF

J: TRBJ2-4
V: TRBV11-2
size: -
CDR3: CASSLVRGSAKNIQYF